A single sample gave rise to the 22 T cell receptor beta chains below, sequenced in a study of shared clonotypes between healthy human individuals. Profiled with immunoSEQ multiplex PCR; TCRdb holds only in-frame clones, not every one. The sample consists of about 320,000 clones, 80% to 90% of them appearing once. Sequenced material: memory CD8+ T cells sorted from blood. The subset denotes: CD45RO+ cells pooled with CCR7-negative TemRA cells. These receptors all come from a man between 18 and 35 years old in good health.

J is TRBJ2-7 and V is TRBV6-6; no firm D call. Trimming took 0 bases from V and 1 from J, leaving 10 bases between them. CDR3 length equals 15 residues. The germline V gene encodes CDR1 MNHNY and CDR2 SVGAGI (reference sequence). CDR3 in amino acids: CASSYSHPWSYEQYF. In nucleotides, the CDR3 is TGTGCCAGCAGTTACTCACATCCTTGGTCCTACGAGCAGTACTTC.

This clone was counted many times. The chain uses TRBV2 and TRBJ2-7; D is possibly TRBD2 (5 bases). The V gene lost 4 bases and the J gene lost 4 bases, with 17 bases spanning the gap. CDR3 length: 15 amino acids. Germline V CDR1 and CDR2: SNHLY, FYNNEI. CDR3 bases: TGTGCCAGCAGTGCCTCAGTTTCCGGGGATTACGAGCAGTACTTC. This codes for CASSASVSGDYEQYF.

The chain uses TRBV6-6 and TRBJ2-7; D is unclear. In germline, CDR1 is MNHNY, CDR2 SVGAGI (reference sequence). The CDR3 is 10 amino acids. V lost 10 bases and J 6 bases, leaving 10 bases between the germline ends. CDR3 nucleotides: TGTGCCACCCAGGAAGGCGAGCAGTACTTC. It is translated as CATQEGEQYF.

This chain uses TRBV18 with TRBJ2-7, with TRBD1 matching over 7 bases. Trimming at V came to 6 bases and at J to 2 bases, leaving 13 bases not matched to a gene. The germline CDR1 and CDR2 sequences are KGHSH and LQKENI. This CDR3 region has 16 residues. The CDR3 DNA is TGTGCCAGCTCGGCCCTTAAGGGACAGCCAACCTACGAGCAGTACTTC. Translated, it gives CASSALKGQPTYEQYF.

This chain uses TRBV2 with TRBJ2-5; D is perhaps TRBD1 or TRBD2 (5 bases each). The germline CDR1 and CDR2 sequences are SNHLY and FYNNEI. This CDR3 has 13 amino acids. V was cut by 9 bases and J by 0 bases, with 11 bases left in between. CDR3 nucleotides: TGTGCCAGGGGGGAACAGAACCAAGAGACCCAGTACTTC. Translated, it gives CARGEQNQETQYF.

The chain has TRBV2 and TRBJ2-3, with no clear D. Trimming shortened V by 10 bases and J by 0 bases, and 11 bases separated the two germline ends. CDR3 length: 13 amino acids. CDR1 SNHLY and CDR2 FYNNEI come from the germline V gene. As DNA, the CDR3 is TGTGCCACTTTTCAGTCTAGCACAGATACGCAGTATTTT. Its translation is CATFQSSTDTQYF.

The chain combines TRBV25-1 with TRBJ1-1, with no clear D. CDR3 length: 15 residues. V shed 1 base and J shed 1 base, with 10 bases lying between them. From germline, CDR1 is MGHDK and CDR2 SYGVNS. The CDR3 protein is CASSESGKGNTEAFF. In DNA, the CDR3 is TGTGCCAGCAGTGAATCGGGGAAGGGGAACACTGAAGCTTTCTTT.

The J gene is TRBJ2-7, the V gene TRBV27; TRBD1 agrees at 8 bases. The CDR3 contains 16 residues. V gave up 5 bases and J gave up 2 bases; unmatched junction bases: 11. Per the germline V gene, CDR1 is MNHEY and CDR2 is SMNVEV (reference sequence). In nucleotides, the CDR3 is TGTGCCAGCAGTCCCTCTTCAGGGGGCTGGACCTACGAGCAGTACTTC. As protein: CASSPSSGGWTYEQYF.

This rearrangement joins TRBV7-9 to TRBJ2-5; 7 positions agree with TRBD2. The CDR3 is 18 residues long. Unmatched junction bases numbered 15, after V lost 4 bases and J lost 1 base. The germline V gene has CDR1 SEHNR and CDR2 FQNEAQ (reference sequence). The CDR3 reads CASSYGWPYLAAQETQYF. The CDR3 nucleotides read TGTGCCAGCAGCTACGGGTGGCCCTATCTAGCGGCCCAAGAGACCCAGTACTTC.

The chain recombines TRBV2 with TRBJ1-6; no firm D call. This CDR3 region has 14 residues. Germline V gene lookup returns CDR1 SNHLY and CDR2 FYNNEI. V was shortened by 3 bases and J by 4 bases, with 7 bases between the two germline ends. As DNA, the CDR3 is TGTGCCAGCAGTGATGGGGTTTATAATTCACCCCTCCACTTT. Translating gives CASSDGVYNSPLHF. Supplemented by reference TRBV2 and TRBJ1-6, the full variable domain reads EPEVTQTPSHQVTQMGQEVILRCVPISNHLYFYWYRQILGQKVEFLVSFYNNEISEKSEIFDDQFSVERPDGSNFTLKIRSTKLEDSAMYFCASSDGVYNSPLHFGNGTRLTVT.

The genes are TRBV2 and TRBJ2-7; 11 nucleotides agree with TRBD2. J gave up 4 bases and V 6 bases, and 5 bases lay outside the gene matches. CDR1 is SNHLY and CDR2 is FYNNEI in the germline V gene. CDR3 length equals 14 residues. Here the CDR3 DNA reads TGTGCCAGCAGCCGCGGGACTAGCGGTTACGAGCAGTACTTC. This gives the protein CASSRGTSGYEQYF.

J is TRBJ2-5 and V is TRBV25-1; D may be TRBD2 (5 bases). The V and J ends lost 1 base and 5 bases respectively, with 17 bases between them. CDR3 size: 16 residues. Germline assignment: CDR1 MGHDK and CDR2 SYGVNS. In nucleotides, the CDR3 is TGTGCCAGCAGTGAATCGGAGGCAGGATGGTTGGAGACCCAGTACTTC. It encodes CASSESEAGWLETQYF.

The gene calls are TRBV7-9 and TRBJ2-3; D gene unclear. Germline CDR1 reads SEHNR; CDR2 reads FQNEAQ (reference sequence). Trimming took 2 bases from V and 4 from J, leaving 13 bases between them. The CDR3 consists of 15 residues. CDR3: CASSLTTLDPDTQYF. The CDR3 nucleotides read TGTGCCAGCAGCTTAACGACCCTAGATCCAGATACGCAGTATTTT.

For the CDR3, the DNA is TGCGCCAGCAGCCTACGGTCGGCTAGCGGGAGTAGCTACGAGCAGTACTTC. Amino acid sequence: CASSLRSASGSSYEQYF. The genes are TRBV4-1 and TRBJ2-7; 10 positions agree with TRBD2. Germline loops: CDR1 MGHRA, CDR2 YSYEKL. The CDR3 contains 17 residues. Unmatched junction bases numbered 12, after V lost 4 bases and J lost 3 bases.

The table lists this clone with a count of one. The V and J genes are TRBV30 and TRBJ2-5; TRBD2 matches 8 bases. TRBJ2-7 explains the end of the DNA better; the J call may be wrong. CDR3 size: 15 residues. Germline CDR1 is GTSNPN and CDR2 is SVGIG (reference sequence). CDR3: CAWSGAGGRVDEQYF. For the CDR3, the DNA is TGTGCCTGGAGTGGGGCGGGAGGCCGCGTCGACGAGCAGTACTTC.

This clone was seen a single time. Other DNA sequences in this specimen translate into the identical CDR3. The CDR3 reads CSVEVVNIQYF. The CDR3 DNA reads TGCAGCGTTGAAGTGGTAAACATTCAGTACTTC. The V gene is TRBV29-1, the J gene TRBJ2-4, with unresolved D. CDR3 size: 11 residues. Germline CDR1 SQVTM, CDR2 ANQGSEA. V lost 1 base, J lost 6 bases, and 4 bases lay in between.

This sequence joins TRBV7-2 and TRBJ2-4; 8 bases fit TRBD2. The V gene end was trimmed by 6 bases and the J gene end by 7 bases; junction bases not matched to a gene: 5. This CDR3 is built from 13 residues. The germline V gene has CDR1 SGHTA and CDR2 FQGNSA. CDR3 bases: TGTGCCAGCAGGACCCCGGGGGGGAACATTCAGTACTTC. Translated: CASRTPGGNIQYF.

The chain recombines TRBV7-9 with TRBJ2-2; D ambiguous. Trimming cost V 5 bases and J 1 base, with 14 bases left between them. This CDR3 is 16 amino acids long. From germline, CDR1 is SEHNR and CDR2 FQNEAQ (reference sequence). DNA for the CDR3: TGTGCCAGCAGCCCACCCTTGGGCGTGAACACCGGGGAGCTGTTTTTT. Amino acids: CASSPPLGVNTGELFF.

The J gene is TRBJ2-1, the V gene TRBV7-8, with 11 bases fitting TRBD2. The CDR3 covers 13 residues. Trimming took 2 bases from V and 14 from J; bases not matched to a gene: 5. CDR1 SGHVS and CDR2 FQNEAQ come from the germline V gene. The CDR3 loop is CASSLIAGGLKFF. CDR3 nucleotide sequence: TGTGCCAGCAGCTTAATAGCGGGGGGGCTGAAGTTCTTC.

The CDR3 nucleotides read TGTGCCAGCAGTGAGGGGGTACGCTATGGCTACACCTTC. It is translated as CASSEGVRYGYTF. This sequence joins TRBV2 and TRBJ1-2, with a tentative D call TRBD1 (5 bases). Trimming removed 3 bases from V and 4 bases from J, with 9 bases in between. This CDR3 has 13 residues. Germline values: CDR1 SNHLY, CDR2 FYNNEI.

The chain has TRBV30 and TRBJ2-3, with 7 bases lining up with TRBD1. The V gene's germline CDR1 is GTSNPN and CDR2 SVGIG (reference sequence). V gave up 2 bases and J gave up 0 bases; unmatched junction bases: 2. This CDR3 has 14 residues. CDR3 bases: TGTGCCTGGAGTACGGGACAGAGCACAGATACGCAGTATTTT. This codes for CAWSTGQSTDTQYF.

The CDR3 DNA is TGTGCCAGCAGCTACAGGGGTTCAGAGCAGTTCTTC. Translated, it gives CASSYRGSEQFF. The gene calls are TRBV6-1 and TRBJ2-1; 7 nucleotides line up with TRBD1. V was clipped by 6 bases and J by 10 bases; unmatched bases: 6. The germline gives CDR1 MNHNS, CDR2 SASEGT. This CDR3 is built from 12 residues.